The sequence of this TCR beta chain was determined in a study of T-cell reconstitution after alpha-beta-depleted transplantation in children. The authors prepared the TCRbeta library with unique molecular identifiers. TCRdb re-derived calls from the PCR reads in MiXCR, one entry per CDR3 protein. The sample yields some 340,000 distinct CDR3 sequences, 10% seen once. As regards this clonotype: At one boundary the junction diverges from the germline segment, which might be a read error.

Sequenced material: PBMCs from the stem cell graft donor, taken from the stem cell graft. This sequence was found in a human donor who donated a stem cell graft to a child with acute lymphoblastic leukemia.

CDR3 protein: CATSQDWRLVRINEQFF. In nucleotides, the CDR3 is TGTGCCACCAGCCAAGATTGGCGACTAGTGCGCATCAATGAGCAGTTCTTC. The chain combines TRBV3-1 with TRBJ2-1; D is perhaps TRBD2 (6 bases). Germline assignment: CDR1 LGHDT and CDR2 YNNKEL (reference sequence). The CDR3 runs to 17 residues.